The text below deals with one T cell receptor (beta chain). The record originates from a study of blood T cell repertoires in COVID-19. The CDR3 contains 16 residues. Germline V CDR1 and CDR2: SEHNR, FQNEAQ (reference sequence). The V end was cut by 5 bases, the J end by 4 bases, with 20 bases between. Data came from immunoSEQ multiplex PCR; TCRdb stores just in-frame clones and leaves some out. The data contain about 270,000 clones, roughly 86% of them singletons. The rearrangement uses TRBV7-9 and TRBJ1-1; tentatively, D is TRBD1 (5 bases). The clonotype comes from a man aged 35 to 55 with active or convalescent COVID-19. The sample consisted of peripheral blood. In DNA, the CDR3 is TGTGCCAGCAGCAAAAGGGAGGTAAGGGGATTCACTGAAGCTTTCTTT. Encoded protein: CASSKREVRGFTEAFF.